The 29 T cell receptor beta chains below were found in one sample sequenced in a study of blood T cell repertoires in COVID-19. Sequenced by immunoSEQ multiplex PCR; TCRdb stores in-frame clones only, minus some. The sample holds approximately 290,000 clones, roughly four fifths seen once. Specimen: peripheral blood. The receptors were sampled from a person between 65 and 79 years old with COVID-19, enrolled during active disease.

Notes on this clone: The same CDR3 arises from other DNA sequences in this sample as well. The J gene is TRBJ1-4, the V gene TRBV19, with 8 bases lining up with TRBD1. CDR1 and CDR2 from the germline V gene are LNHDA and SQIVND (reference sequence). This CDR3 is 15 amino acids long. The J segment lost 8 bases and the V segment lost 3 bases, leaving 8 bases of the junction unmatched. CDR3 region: CASSIPGTGGEKLFF. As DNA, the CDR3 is TGTGCCAGTAGTATTCCCGGGACAGGCGGCGAAAAACTGTTTTTT.

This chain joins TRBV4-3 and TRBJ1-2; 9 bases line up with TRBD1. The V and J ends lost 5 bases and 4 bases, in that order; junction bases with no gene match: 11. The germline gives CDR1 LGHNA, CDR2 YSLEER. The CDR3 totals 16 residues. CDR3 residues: CASSSGTGPISYGYTF. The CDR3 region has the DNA TGCGCCAGCAGCTCCGGGACAGGGCCAATTAGCTATGGCTACACCTTC.

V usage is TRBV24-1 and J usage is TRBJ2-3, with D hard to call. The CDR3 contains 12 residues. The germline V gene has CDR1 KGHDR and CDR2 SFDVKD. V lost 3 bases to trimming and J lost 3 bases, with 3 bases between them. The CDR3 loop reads CATSDPTDTQYF. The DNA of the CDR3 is TGTGCCACCAGTGATCCGACAGATACGCAGTATTTT.

CDR3 in amino acids: CASSRRGPTNEKLFF. The CDR3 DNA reads as TGTGCCAGCAGTCGGCGGGGTCCAACTAATGAAAAACTGTTTTTT. This chain links TRBV5-5 with TRBJ1-4; D remains unclear. Germline V CDR1 and CDR2: SGHKS, YYEKEE (reference sequence). The V end was cut by 5 bases, the J end by 0 bases, with 11 bases between. The CDR3 is made up of 15 amino acids.

CDR3 nucleotide sequence: TGCGCCAGCAGCTCAATAGCGGGCGTGTACGAGCAGTACTTC. Translating it yields CASSSIAGVYEQYF. The genes are TRBV5-1 and TRBJ2-7; TRBD2 agrees at 7 bases. The CDR3 length is 14 residues. The germline V gene encodes CDR1 SGHRS and CDR2 YFSETQ. Trimming took 3 bases from V and 4 from J; bases not matched to a gene: 7.

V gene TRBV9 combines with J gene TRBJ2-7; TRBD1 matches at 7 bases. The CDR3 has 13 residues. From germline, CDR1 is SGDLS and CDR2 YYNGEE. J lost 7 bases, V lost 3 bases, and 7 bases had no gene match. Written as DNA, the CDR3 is TGTGCCAGCAGCGCCGGACAGGCTGGGGAGCAGTACTTC. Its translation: CASSAGQAGEQYF.

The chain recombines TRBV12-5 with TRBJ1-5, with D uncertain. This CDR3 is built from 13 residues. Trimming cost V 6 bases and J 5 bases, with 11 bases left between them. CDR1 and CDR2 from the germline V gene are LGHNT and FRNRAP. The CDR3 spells CASGRVSYQPQHF. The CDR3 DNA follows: TGTGCTAGTGGCCGAGTGAGCTATCAGCCCCAGCATTTT.

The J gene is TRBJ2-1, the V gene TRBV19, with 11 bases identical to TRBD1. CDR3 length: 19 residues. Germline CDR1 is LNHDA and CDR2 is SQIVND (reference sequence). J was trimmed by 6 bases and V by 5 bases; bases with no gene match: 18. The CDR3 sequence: CASSPRGTGGVAAVNEQFF. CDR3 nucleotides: TGTGCCAGTAGTCCCAGGGGGACAGGGGGGGTAGCTGCGGTCAATGAGCAGTTCTTC.

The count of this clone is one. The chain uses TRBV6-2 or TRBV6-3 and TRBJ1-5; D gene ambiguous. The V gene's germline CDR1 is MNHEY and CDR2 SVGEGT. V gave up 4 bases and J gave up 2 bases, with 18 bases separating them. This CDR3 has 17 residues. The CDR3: CASSFNPRTRRNQPQHF. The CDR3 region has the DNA TGTGCCAGCAGTTTCAATCCTAGGACTAGGCGCAATCAGCCCCAGCATTTT.

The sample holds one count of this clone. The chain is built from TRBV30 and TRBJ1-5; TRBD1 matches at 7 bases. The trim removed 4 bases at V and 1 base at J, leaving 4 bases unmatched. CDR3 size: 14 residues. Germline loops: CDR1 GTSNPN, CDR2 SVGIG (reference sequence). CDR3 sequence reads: CAWTAGQSNQPQHF. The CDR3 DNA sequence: TGTGCCTGGACCGCGGGACAGAGCAATCAGCCCCAGCATTTT.

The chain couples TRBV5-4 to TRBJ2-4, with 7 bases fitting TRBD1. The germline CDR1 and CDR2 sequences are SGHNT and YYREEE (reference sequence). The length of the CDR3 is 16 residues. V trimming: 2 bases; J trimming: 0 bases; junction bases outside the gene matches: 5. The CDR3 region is CASSFRQGVAKNIQYF. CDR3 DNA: TGTGCCAGCAGCTTCCGACAGGGTGTAGCCAAAAACATTCAGTACTTC.

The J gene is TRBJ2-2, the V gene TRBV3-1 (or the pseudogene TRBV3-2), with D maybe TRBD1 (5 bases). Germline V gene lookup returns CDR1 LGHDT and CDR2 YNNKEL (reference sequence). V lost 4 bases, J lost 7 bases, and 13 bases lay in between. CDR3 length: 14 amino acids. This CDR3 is CASSRGRAIGELFF. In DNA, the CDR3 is TGTGCCAGCAGCCGGGGCAGGGCCATCGGGGAGCTGTTTTTT.

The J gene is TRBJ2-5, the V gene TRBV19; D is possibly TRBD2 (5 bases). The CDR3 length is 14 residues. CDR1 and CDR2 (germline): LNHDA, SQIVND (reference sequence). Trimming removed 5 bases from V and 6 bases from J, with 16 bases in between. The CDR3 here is CASSGSGEGKTQYF. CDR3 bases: TGTGCCAGTAGTGGCTCCGGGGAAGGAAAGACCCAGTACTTC.

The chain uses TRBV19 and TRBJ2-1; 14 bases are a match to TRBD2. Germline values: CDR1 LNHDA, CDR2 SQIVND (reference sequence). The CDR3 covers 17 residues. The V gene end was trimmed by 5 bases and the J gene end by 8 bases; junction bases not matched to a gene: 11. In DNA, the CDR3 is TGTGCCAGTAGTGCCAGACTAGCGGGAGGGCCTAGGGATGAGCAGTTCTTC. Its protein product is CASSARLAGGPRDEQFF.

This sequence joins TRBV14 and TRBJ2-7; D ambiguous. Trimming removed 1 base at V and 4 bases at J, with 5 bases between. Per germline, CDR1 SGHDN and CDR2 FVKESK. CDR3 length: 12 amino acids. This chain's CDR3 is CASSQGLYEQYF. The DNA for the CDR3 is TGTGCCAGCAGCCAAGGACTGTACGAGCAGTACTTC.

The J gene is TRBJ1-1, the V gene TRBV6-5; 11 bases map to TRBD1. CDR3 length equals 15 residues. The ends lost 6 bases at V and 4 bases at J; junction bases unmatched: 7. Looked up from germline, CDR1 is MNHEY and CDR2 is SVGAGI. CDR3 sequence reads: CASSRRTGGGTEAFF. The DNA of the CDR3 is TGTGCCAGCAGCCGCAGGACAGGGGGCGGCACTGAAGCTTTCTTT.

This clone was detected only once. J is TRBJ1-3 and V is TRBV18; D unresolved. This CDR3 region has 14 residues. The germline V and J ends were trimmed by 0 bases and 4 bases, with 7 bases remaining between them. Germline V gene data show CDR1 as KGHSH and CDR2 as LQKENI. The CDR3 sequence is CASSPPTRGNTIYF. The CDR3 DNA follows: TGTGCCAGCTCACCACCTACCCGGGGAAACACCATATATTTT.

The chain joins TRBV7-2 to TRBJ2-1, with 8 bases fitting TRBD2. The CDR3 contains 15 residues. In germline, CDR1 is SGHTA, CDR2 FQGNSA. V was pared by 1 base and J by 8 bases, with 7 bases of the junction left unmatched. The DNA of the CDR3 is TGTGCCAGCAGCTTAGAGGCGGGGGGCTTCGATGAGCAGTTCTTC. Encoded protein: CASSLEAGGFDEQFF.

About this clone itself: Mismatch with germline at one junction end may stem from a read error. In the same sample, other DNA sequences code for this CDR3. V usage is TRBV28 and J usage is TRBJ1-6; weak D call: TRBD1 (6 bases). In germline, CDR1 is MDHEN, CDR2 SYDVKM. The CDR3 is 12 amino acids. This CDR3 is CASSRGDSPLHF. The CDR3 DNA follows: TGTGCTAGCAGCAGGGGCGATTCACCCCTCCACTTT. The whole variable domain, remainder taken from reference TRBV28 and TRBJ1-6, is DVKVTQSSRYLVKRTGEKVFLECVQDMDHENMFWYRQDPGLGLRLIYFSYDVKMKEKGDIPEGYSVSREKKERFSLILESASTNQTSMYLCASSRGDSPLHFGNGTRLTVT.

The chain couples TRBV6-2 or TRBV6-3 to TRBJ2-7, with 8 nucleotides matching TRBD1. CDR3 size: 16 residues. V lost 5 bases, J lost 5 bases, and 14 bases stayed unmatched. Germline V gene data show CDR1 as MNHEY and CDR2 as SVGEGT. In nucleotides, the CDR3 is TGTGCCAGCAGTCAGCCAACGACAGGGGTTCGCCACGAGCAGTACTTC. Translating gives CASSQPTTGVRHEQYF.

The CDR3: CASSRTYRGGGSPLHF. CDR3 sequence (DNA): TGCGCCAGCAGCCGCACGTACAGGGGCGGCGGTTCACCCCTCCACTTT. This chain joins TRBV4-3 and TRBJ1-6; 7 nucleotides agree with TRBD1. With 4 bases clipped from V and 9 bases from J, the junction kept 12 bases outside the gene matches. The CDR3 is 16 amino acids. The germline CDR1 and CDR2 sequences are LGHNA and YSLEER.

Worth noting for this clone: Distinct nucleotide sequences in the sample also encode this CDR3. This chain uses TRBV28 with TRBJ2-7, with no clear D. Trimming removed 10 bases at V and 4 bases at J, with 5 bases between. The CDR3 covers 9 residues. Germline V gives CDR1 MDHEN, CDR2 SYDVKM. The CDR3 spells CATGYEQYF. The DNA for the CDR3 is TGTGCCACCGGGTACGAGCAGTACTTC.

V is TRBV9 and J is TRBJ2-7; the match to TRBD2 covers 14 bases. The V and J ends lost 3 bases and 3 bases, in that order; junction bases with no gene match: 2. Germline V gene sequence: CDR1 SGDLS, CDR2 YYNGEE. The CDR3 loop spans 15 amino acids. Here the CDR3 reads CASSGGTSGSYEQYF. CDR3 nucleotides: TGTGCCAGCAGCGGAGGGACTAGCGGGAGCTACGAGCAGTACTTC.

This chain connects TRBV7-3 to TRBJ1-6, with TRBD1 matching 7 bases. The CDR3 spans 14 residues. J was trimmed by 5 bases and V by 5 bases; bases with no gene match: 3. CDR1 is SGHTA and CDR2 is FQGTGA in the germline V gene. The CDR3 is CASSRDSHNSPLHF. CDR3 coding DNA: TGTGCCAGCAGCCGGGACAGCCATAATTCACCCCTCCACTTT.

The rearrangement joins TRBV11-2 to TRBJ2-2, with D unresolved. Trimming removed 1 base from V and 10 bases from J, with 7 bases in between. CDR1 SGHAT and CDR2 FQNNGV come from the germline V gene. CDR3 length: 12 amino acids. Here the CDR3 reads CASSLGAQELFF. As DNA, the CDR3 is TGTGCCAGCAGCTTAGGGGCTCAGGAGCTGTTTTTT.

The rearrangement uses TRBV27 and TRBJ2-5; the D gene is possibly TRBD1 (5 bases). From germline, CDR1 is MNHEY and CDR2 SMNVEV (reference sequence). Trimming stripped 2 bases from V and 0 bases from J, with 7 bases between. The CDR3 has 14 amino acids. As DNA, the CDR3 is TGTGCCAGCAGTTTAAGACAGAACCAAGAGACCCAGTACTTC. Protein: CASSLRQNQETQYF.

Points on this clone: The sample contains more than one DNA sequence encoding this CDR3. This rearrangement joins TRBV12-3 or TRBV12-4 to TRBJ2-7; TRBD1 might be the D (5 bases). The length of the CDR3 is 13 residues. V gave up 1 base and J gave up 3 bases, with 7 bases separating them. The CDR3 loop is CASSLGQSYEQYF. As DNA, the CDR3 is TGTGCCAGCAGTTTAGGACAGAGCTACGAGCAGTACTTC.

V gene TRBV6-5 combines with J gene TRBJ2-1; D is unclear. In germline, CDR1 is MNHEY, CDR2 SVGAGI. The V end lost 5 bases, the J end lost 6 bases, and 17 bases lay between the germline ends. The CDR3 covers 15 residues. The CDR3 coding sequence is TGTGCCAGCAGTAAACCTCAGGTCACTGTCAATGAGCAGTTCTTC. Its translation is CASSKPQVTVNEQFF.

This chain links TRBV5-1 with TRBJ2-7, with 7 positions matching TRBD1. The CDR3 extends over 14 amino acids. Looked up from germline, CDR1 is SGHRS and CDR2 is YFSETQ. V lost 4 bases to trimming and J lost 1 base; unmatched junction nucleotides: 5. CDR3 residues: CASSTRTGSYEQYF. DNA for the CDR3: TGCGCCAGCAGCACCCGGACAGGTTCCTACGAGCAGTACTTC. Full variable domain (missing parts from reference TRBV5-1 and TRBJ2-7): KAGVTQTPRYLIKTRGQQVTLSCSPISGHRSVSWYQQTPGQGLQFLFEYFSETQRNKGNFPGRFSGRQFSNSRSEMNVSTLELGDSALYLCASSTRTGSYEQYFGPGTRLTVT.